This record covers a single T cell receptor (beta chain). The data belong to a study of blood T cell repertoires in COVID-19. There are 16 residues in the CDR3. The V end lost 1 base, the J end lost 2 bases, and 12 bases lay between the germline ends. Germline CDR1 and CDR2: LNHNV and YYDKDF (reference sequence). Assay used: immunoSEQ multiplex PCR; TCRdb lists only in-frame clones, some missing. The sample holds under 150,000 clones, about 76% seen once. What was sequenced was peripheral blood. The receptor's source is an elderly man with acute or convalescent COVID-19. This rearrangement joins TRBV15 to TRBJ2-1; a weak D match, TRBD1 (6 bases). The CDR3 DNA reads TGTGCCACCAGCAGAGGCAGGGGACAAGCCTACAATGAGCAGTTCTTC. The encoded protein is CATSRGRGQAYNEQFF. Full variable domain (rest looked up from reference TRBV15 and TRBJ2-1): DAMVIQNPRYQVTQFGKPVTLSCSQTLNHNVMYWYQQKSSQAPKLLFHYYDKDFNNEADTPDNFQSRRPNTSFCFLDIRSPGLGDTAMYLCATSRGRGQAYNEQFFGPGTRLTVL.